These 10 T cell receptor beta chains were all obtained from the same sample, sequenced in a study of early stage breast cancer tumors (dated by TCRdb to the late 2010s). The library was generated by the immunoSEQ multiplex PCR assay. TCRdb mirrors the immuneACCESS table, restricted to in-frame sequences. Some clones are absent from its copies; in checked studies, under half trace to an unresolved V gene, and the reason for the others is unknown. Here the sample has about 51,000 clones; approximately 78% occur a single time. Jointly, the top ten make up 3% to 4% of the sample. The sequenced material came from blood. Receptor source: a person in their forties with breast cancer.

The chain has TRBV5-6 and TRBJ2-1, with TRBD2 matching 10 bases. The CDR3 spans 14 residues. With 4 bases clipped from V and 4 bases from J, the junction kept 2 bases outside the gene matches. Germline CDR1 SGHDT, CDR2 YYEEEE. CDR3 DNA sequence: TGTGCCAGCAGCCGGACTAGCGGATACAATGAGCAGTTCTTC. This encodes CASSRTSGYNEQFF.

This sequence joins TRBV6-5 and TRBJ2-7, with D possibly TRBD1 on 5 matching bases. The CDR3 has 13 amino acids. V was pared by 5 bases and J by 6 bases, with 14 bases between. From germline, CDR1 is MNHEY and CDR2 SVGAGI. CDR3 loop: CASSRAGPGEQYF. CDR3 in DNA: TGTGCCAGCAGTCGGGCAGGGCCGGGCGAGCAGTACTTC.

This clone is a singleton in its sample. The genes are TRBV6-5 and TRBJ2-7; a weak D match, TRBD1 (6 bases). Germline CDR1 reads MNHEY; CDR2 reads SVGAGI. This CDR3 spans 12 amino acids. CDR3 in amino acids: CSSKGVSYEQYF. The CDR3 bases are TGTTCGTCAAAGGGGGTTTCCTACGAGCAGTACTTC.

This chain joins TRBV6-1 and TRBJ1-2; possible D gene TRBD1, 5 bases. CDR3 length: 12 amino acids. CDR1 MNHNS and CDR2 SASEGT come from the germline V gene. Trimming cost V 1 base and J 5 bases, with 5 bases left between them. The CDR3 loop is CASSEGGYGYTF. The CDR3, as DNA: TGTGCCAGCAGTGAAGGGGGGTATGGCTACACCTTC.

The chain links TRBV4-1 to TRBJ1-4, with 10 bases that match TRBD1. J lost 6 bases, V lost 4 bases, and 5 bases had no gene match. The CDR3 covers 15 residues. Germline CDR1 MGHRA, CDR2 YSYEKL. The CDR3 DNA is TGCGCCAGCAGCCCCAGGGGGACAGGGGATGAAAAACTGTTTTTT. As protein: CASSPRGTGDEKLFF.

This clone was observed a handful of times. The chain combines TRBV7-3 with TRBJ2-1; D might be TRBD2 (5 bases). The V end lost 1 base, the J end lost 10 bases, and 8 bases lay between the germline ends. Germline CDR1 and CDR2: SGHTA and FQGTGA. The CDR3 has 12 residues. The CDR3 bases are TGTGCCAGCAGCTTAATTGAGGGAGAGCAGTTCTTC. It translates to CASSLIEGEQFF.

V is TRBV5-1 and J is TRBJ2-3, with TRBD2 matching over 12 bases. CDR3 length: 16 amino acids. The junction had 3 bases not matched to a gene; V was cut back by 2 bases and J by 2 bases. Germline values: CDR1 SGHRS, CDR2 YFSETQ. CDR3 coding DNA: TGCGCCAGCAGCTTCCGGACTAGCGGGAACACAGATACGCAGTATTTT. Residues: CASSFRTSGNTDTQYF.

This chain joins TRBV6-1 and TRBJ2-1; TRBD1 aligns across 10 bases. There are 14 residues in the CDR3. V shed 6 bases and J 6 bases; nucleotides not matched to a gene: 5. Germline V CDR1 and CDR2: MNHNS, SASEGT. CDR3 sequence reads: CASSDRGLSNEQFF. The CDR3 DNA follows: TGTGCCAGCAGCGACAGGGGGCTAAGCAATGAGCAGTTCTTC.

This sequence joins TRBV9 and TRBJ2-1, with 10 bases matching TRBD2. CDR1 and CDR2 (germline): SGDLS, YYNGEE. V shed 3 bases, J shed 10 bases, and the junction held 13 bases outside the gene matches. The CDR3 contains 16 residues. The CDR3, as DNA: TGTGCCAGCAGCGGCCGAGAGCGGGAGGGCCTGGGGGAGCAGTTCTTC. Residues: CASSGREREGLGEQFF.

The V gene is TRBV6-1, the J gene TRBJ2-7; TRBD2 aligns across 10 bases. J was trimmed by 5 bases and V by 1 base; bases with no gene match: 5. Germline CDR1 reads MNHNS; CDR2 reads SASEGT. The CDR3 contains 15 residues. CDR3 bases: TGTGCCAGCAGTGAAGGAGCGGGAGGGGTAAACGAGCAGTACTTC. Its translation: CASSEGAGGVNEQYF.